These 14 T cell receptor beta chains came from one sample sequenced in a study of vaccination and CD4 T cells after COVID-19 (dated by TCRdb to about 2022). To prepare the library, PCR was applied. TCRdb records Illumina iSeq 100 as the sequencer. DNA from cultured CD4+ T cells was subjected to TCR sequencing with the Oncomine TCR Beta short-read assay at the Johns Hopkins FTIC core. TCRdb redid the processing of the public reads, applying fastp at Q25 and MiXCR, and retained in-frame beta chains. Each record represents a unique CDR3 protein, reported with the most common genes and DNA among its rows. The sample table records approximately 15,000 distinct CDR3 sequences; approximately 35% of these occur just once. The top ten clonotypes cover approximately 25% of the sample. Interpreted using the paper, the treatment or condition label stands for: approximately nine-day PBMC culture with coronavirus spike peptide pools or control peptides (ViraFEST assay).

These receptors lack a known antigen. Sequencing was performed on CD4+ T cells from blood, cultured in vitro, taken before SARS-CoV-2 vaccination. Receptor source: a human donor who received a COVID-19 vaccine.

The chain has TRBV6-5 and TRBJ2-7; D gene uncertain. Trimming cost V 4 bases and J 2 bases, with 9 bases left between them. The CDR3 runs 13 residues. Germline loops: CDR1 MNHEY, CDR2 SVGAGI. DNA for the CDR3: TGTGCCAGCAGTTCGGACGCGCCCTACGAGCAGTACTTC. Translation: CASSSDAPYEQYF.

V usage is TRBV10-1 and J usage is TRBJ2-1; either TRBD1 or TRBD2 may supply D (5 bases each). Trimming left V 0 bases short and J 8 bases short, with 8 bases between. CDR1 and CDR2 from the germline V gene are WNHNN and SYGVQD (reference sequence). This CDR3 spans 13 amino acids. Written as DNA, the CDR3 is TGCGCCAGCAGTGAGTCGGGGCGGGATGAGCAGTTCTTC. Protein: CASSESGRDEQFF.

The rearrangement uses TRBV11-3 and TRBJ2-2; 9 nucleotides match TRBD1. The trim removed 5 bases at V and 5 bases at J, leaving 9 bases unmatched. CDR1 is SGHNT, CDR2 YENEEA, per germline. The CDR3 sequence is 16 residues long. The CDR3 spells CASSLLTGGETGELFF. The CDR3 nucleotides are TGTGCCAGCAGCCTCCTGACAGGGGGGGAGACCGGGGAGCTGTTTTTT.

The chain uses TRBV5-1 and TRBJ2-7; 7 bases match TRBD2. CDR3 length equals 12 residues. With V trimmed by 6 bases and J by 6 bases, 6 bases remained unmatched. The germline CDR1 and CDR2 sequences are SGHRS and YFSETQ. The CDR3: CASKSTGGEQYF. The CDR3 nucleotides are TGCGCCAGCAAATCAACGGGGGGCGAGCAGTACTTC. Together with reference TRBV5-1 and TRBJ2-7, the CDR3 gives the full variable domain: KAGVTQTPRYLIKTRGQQVTLSCSPISGHRSVSWYQQTPGQGLQFLFEYFSETQRNKGNFPGRFSGRQFSNSRSEMNVSTLELGDSALYLCASKSTGGEQYFGPGTRLTVT.

This clonotype turned up a few times. The germline gene is not matched at one end of the junction; a read error may be the cause. The chain joins TRBV19 to TRBJ2-2; 8 bases align to TRBD1. The germline V gene has CDR1 LNHDA and CDR2 SQIVND (reference sequence). CDR3 size: 14 residues. DNA of the CDR3: TGTGCCAATAGTACGACAGGGGACACCGGGGAGCTGTTTTTT. Amino acids: CANSTTGDTGELFF.

This clonotype showed up just once. This chain uses TRBV12-3 or TRBV12-4 with TRBJ2-7, with a possible D match to TRBD2 (6 bases). The CDR3 totals 13 residues. V was trimmed by 6 bases and J by 0 bases, leaving 9 bases between them. Here the CDR3 DNA reads TGTGCCAGCAGCCGACTAGACTCCTACGAGCAGTACTTC. This sequence encodes CASSRLDSYEQYF.

This clonotype was observed a handful of times. The rearrangement links TRBV15 to TRBJ1-1; D ambiguous. Trimming removed 2 bases from V and 6 bases from J, with 7 bases in between. The germline V gene has CDR1 LNHNV and CDR2 YYDKDF (reference sequence). CDR3 size: 12 residues. The CDR3 loop is CATSRRTSEAFF. The CDR3 DNA sequence: TGTGCCACCAGCAGACGAACATCTGAAGCTTTCTTT.

This clonotype was found a few times. V usage is TRBV6-5 and J usage is TRBJ1-3, with D possibly TRBD1 on 6 matching bases. Germline lookup yields CDR1 MNHEY and CDR2 SVGAGI. This CDR3 contains 14 residues. The germline V and J ends were trimmed by 0 bases and 5 bases, with 8 bases remaining between them. The CDR3 region has the DNA TGTGCCAGCAGTTACTCCGACAGGAGAAACACCATATATTTT. It specifies CASSYSDRRNTIYF.

V gene TRBV12-5 combines with J gene TRBJ2-2; D call uncertain. Germline V lookup: CDR1 LGHNT, CDR2 FRNRAP. CDR3 length equals 15 residues. Trimming pared 3 bases from V and 4 bases from J, leaving 12 bases between. CDR3 nucleotides: TGTGCTAGTGGTTTCGGTTTGATGGGCACCGGGGAGCTGTTTTTT. Translating gives CASGFGLMGTGELFF.

This chain joins TRBV7-2 and TRBJ2-3; TRBD2 matches 12 bases. CDR1 is SGHTA and CDR2 is FQGNSA in the germline V gene. The CDR3 has 15 amino acids. The V gene end was trimmed by 5 bases and the J gene end by 5 bases; junction bases not matched to a gene: 5. CDR3 protein: CASSLQLAGGDTQYF. Written as DNA, the CDR3 is TGTGCCAGCAGCCTGCAACTAGCGGGGGGAGATACGCAGTATTTT.

Sample share makes this clonotype medium-sized. V gene TRBV6-5 combines with J gene TRBJ1-5; D gene uncertain. Germline values: CDR1 MNHEY, CDR2 SVGAGI. Trimming shortened V by 0 bases and J by 1 base, and 10 bases separated the two germline ends. The CDR3 runs to 16 residues. CDR3 DNA: TGTGCCAGCAGTTACTCGATTGGTAGGAGCAATCAGCCCCAGCATTTT. This translates into CASSYSIGRSNQPQHF.

This clonotype has more than one count but fewer than ten. The genes are TRBV19 and TRBJ1-1; TRBD1 matches at 7 bases. In germline, CDR1 is LNHDA, CDR2 SQIVND (reference sequence). This CDR3 is built from 17 residues. Trimming took 3 bases from V and 5 from J; bases not matched to a gene: 15. CDR3 DNA: TGTGCCAGTAGTATCTGGGGAAGTAGGGGGCGAGGGACTGAAGCTTTCTTT. Translated: CASSIWGSRGRGTEAFF.

This chain links TRBV2 with TRBJ1-6, with 8 bases identical to TRBD1. The CDR3 is made up of 15 amino acids. Germline V gives CDR1 SNHLY, CDR2 FYNNEI. V lost 6 bases to trimming and J lost 6 bases; unmatched junction nucleotides: 7. Written as DNA, the CDR3 is TGTGCCAGCAGCTGGACAGGGTTTGGTAATTCACCCCTCCACTTT. The encoded protein is CASSWTGFGNSPLHF.

The chain's CDR3 is CASSTGPTDTQYF. The DNA of the CDR3 is TGTGCCAGCAGCACAGGACCCACAGATACGCAGTATTTT. The rearrangement joins TRBV5-4 to TRBJ2-3; possibly TRBD1 for D (5 bases). Trimming took 4 bases from V and 2 from J, leaving 8 bases between them. In germline, CDR1 is SGHNT, CDR2 YYREEE (reference sequence). The CDR3 covers 13 residues.